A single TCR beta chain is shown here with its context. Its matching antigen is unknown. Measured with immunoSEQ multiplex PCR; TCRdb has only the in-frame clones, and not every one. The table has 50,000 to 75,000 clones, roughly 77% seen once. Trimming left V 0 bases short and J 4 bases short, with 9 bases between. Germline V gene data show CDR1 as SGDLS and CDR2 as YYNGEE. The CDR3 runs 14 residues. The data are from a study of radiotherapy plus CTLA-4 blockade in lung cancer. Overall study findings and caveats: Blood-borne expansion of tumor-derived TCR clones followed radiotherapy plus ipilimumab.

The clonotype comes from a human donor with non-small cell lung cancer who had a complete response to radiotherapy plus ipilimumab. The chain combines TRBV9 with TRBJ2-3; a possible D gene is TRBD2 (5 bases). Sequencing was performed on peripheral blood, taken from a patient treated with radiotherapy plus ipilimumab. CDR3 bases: TGTGCCAGCAGCGTAGCGGGGAATCCAGATACGCAGTATTTT. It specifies CASSVAGNPDTQYF.